This T cell receptor (beta chain) was retrieved from a study of beta chain features in type 1 diabetes. Study as a whole: Patients shared similar age, gender and cell yields with healthy donors. The study's findings and limits: TCRB CDR3s were moderately but significantly shorter in Type 1 diabetes patients in all four CD4+ subsets.

The sequenced template was cDNA made from the entire isolated RNA. TCRdb's table, derived via immunoSEQ multiplex PCR, lists solely in-frame clones and lacks some. The sample contains over 200,000 clones, approximately 11% of which appear only once. This clone was found a few times. The target antigen is unknown. The TCR was taken from a young man with type 1 diabetes. The sample taken for sequencing was naive CD4+ T cells from blood.

DNA of the CDR3: TGCGCCAGCAGCTCCGACAGGGAAAATGAGCAGTTCTTC. It is translated as CASSSDRENEQFF. This chain uses TRBV5-1 with TRBJ2-1; 7 bases align to TRBD1. Germline CDR1 is SGHRS and CDR2 is YFSETQ. V gave up 3 bases and J gave up 7 bases; unmatched junction bases: 4. The CDR3 runs 13 residues.